One sample yielded the 22 T cell receptor beta chains listed below, sequenced in a study of T cells in Graves' hyperthyroidism and ophthalmopathy. Amplification targeted TCR beta CDR3 regions from RNA transcripts. HTBI primers were used for first-round RT-PCR of the TCR CDR3. TCRdb redid the calling of the multiplex PCR reads with MiXCR, one entry per CDR3 protein. The data show fewer than 900,000 distinct CDR3 sequences, with about a sixth seen just once and roughly 8% held by the top ten. What was sequenced was blood. All receptors derive from a man between 18 and 35 years old with Graves' hyperthyroidism.

The table lists this clonotype with many counts. This chain links TRBV7-8 with TRBJ2-1; D is undetermined. V was cut by 7 bases and J by 7 bases, with 17 bases left in between. Per germline, CDR1 SGHVS and CDR2 FQNEAQ. The CDR3 contains 14 residues. Written as DNA, the CDR3 is TGTGCCAGCACGAAGGGCCGGGCTATGAATGAGCAGTTCTTC. Its protein is CASTKGRAMNEQFF.

This clonotype occurred a few times. The rearrangement uses TRBV20-1 and TRBJ1-2; no firm D call. The CDR3 contains 13 residues. Per germline, CDR1 DFQATT and CDR2 SNEGSKA (reference sequence). V was shortened by 4 bases and J by 4 bases, with 13 bases between the two germline ends. The CDR3 loop reads CSATPRYTYGYTF. Written as DNA, the CDR3 is TGCAGTGCTACCCCCCGTTATACCTATGGCTACACCTTC.

This clonotype occurred a few times. The chain couples TRBV9 to TRBJ2-7, with D perhaps being TRBD1 or TRBD2 (5 bases each). The CDR3 covers 13 residues. V lost 4 bases, J lost 3 bases, and 11 bases lay in between. Germline V gene data show CDR1 as SGDLS and CDR2 as YYNGEE. The CDR3 loop is CASSIRDRYEQYF. CDR3 nucleotide sequence: TGTGCCAGCAGCATCCGGGACCGCTACGAGCAGTACTTC.

For this clonotype: A read error is likely, as this CDR3 ends without the conserved phenylalanine or tryptophan. The chain recombines TRBV7-2 with TRBJ2-2; 9 bases line up with TRBD1. The germline gives CDR1 SGHTA, CDR2 FQGNSA. The CDR3 is made up of 15 amino acids. With V trimmed by 5 bases and J by 6 bases, 7 bases remained unmatched. CDR3 sequence (DNA): TGTGCCAGCAGCACCCGGGACAGGGCCGCCGGGGAGCTGTTTTGT. This gives the protein CASSTRDRAAGELFC.

This clonotype has ten or more counts. CDR3 sequence: CASSPDGRRAEQFF. DNA of the CDR3: TGTGCCAGTAGTCCCGACGGACGGCGGGCTGAGCAGTTCTTC. The V and J genes are TRBV19 and TRBJ2-1; D may be TRBD2 (5 bases). Trimming stripped 5 bases from V and 9 bases from J, with 17 bases between. Germline CDR1 LNHDA, CDR2 SQIVND (reference sequence). This CDR3 is 14 amino acids long.

This clonotype occurred a few times. The J gene is TRBJ2-1, the V gene TRBV29-1; D is unresolved. The V gene's germline CDR1 is SQVTM and CDR2 ANQGSEA. The length of the CDR3 is 14 residues. V was shortened by 1 base and J by 4 bases, with 11 bases between the two germline ends. The CDR3 coding sequence is TGCAGCGTTGAAGCCGGACGGGTGTACAATGAGCAGTTCTTC. As protein: CSVEAGRVYNEQFF.

The gene calls are TRBV27 and TRBJ2-7; D possibly corresponds to TRBD1 (5 bases). Germline V gene lookup returns CDR1 MNHEY and CDR2 SMNVEV (reference sequence). This CDR3 has 13 amino acids. The germline V and J ends were trimmed by 2 bases and 3 bases, with 8 bases remaining between them. CDR3 residues: CASSLNRNYEQYF. DNA of the CDR3: TGTGCCAGCAGTTTAAACAGGAACTACGAGCAGTACTTC.

This chain uses TRBV7-9 with TRBJ2-1; TRBD2 matches 10 bases. Germline CDR1 and CDR2: SEHNR and FQNEAQ (reference sequence). This CDR3 has 16 residues. V shed 1 base, J shed 10 bases, and the junction held 10 bases outside the gene matches. The CDR3 sequence: CASSLVVLAGVQEQFF. DNA for the CDR3: TGTGCCAGCAGCTTAGTGGTTCTAGCGGGAGTTCAAGAGCAGTTCTTC.

This clonotype has a handful of counts. This chain joins TRBV18 and TRBJ2-1; D is perhaps TRBD1 (5 bases). V shed 2 bases and J shed 7 bases, with 12 bases lying between them. CDR1 and CDR2 from the germline V gene are KGHSH and LQKENI. This CDR3 spans 14 amino acids. The CDR3 reads CASSPRTNRNEQFF. The CDR3 DNA is TGTGCCAGCTCACCAAGGACAAATCGGAATGAGCAGTTCTTC.

Many counts were recorded for this clonotype. This chain links TRBV12-3 or TRBV12-4 with TRBJ2-6; the D is unclear. This CDR3 region has 13 residues. Trimming took 3 bases from V and 5 from J, leaving 5 bases between them. The CDR3 region is CASSFTRANVLTF. The DNA for the CDR3 is TGTGCCAGCAGTTTCACCAGGGCCAACGTCCTGACTTTC.

The V gene is TRBV24-1, the J gene TRBJ2-1; D not certain. CDR3 length: 13 residues. CDR1 is KGHDR, CDR2 SFDVKD, per germline. The V end was cut by 4 bases, the J end by 3 bases, with 6 bases between. CDR3 in amino acids: CATSDRYYNEQFF. The DNA for the CDR3 is TGTGCCACCAGTGACCGCTACTACAATGAGCAGTTCTTC.

The chain employs TRBV28 and TRBJ2-7; D unclear. This CDR3 spans 14 amino acids. The germline CDR1 and CDR2 sequences are MDHEN and SYDVKM. V gave up 5 bases and J gave up 4 bases, with 15 bases separating them. CDR3 sequence reads: CASSITTPKYEQYF. In nucleotides, the CDR3 is TGTGCCAGCAGTATCACCACACCGAAATACGAGCAGTACTTC. Supplemented by reference TRBV28 and TRBJ2-7, the full variable domain reads DVKVTQSSRYLVKRTGEKVFLECVQDMDHENMFWYRQDPGLGLRLIYFSYDVKMKEKGDIPEGYSVSREKKERFSLILESASTNQTSMYLCASSITTPKYEQYFGPGTRLTVT.

This clonotype has just a few counts. V usage is TRBV7-9 and J usage is TRBJ1-2, with a tentative D call TRBD1 (5 bases). The CDR3 consists of 13 residues. Per germline, CDR1 SEHNR and CDR2 FQNEAQ (reference sequence). Trimming took off 3 bases at V and 4 bases at J, with 9 bases between the two ends. The CDR3 sequence is CASSFRVGYGYTF. DNA for the CDR3: TGTGCCAGCAGCTTCAGGGTGGGCTATGGCTACACCTTC.

This clonotype was recorded many times. Written as DNA, the CDR3 is TGTGCCAGCAGGGGGGGGACAGGGGGATACGAGCAGTACTTC. Residues: CASRGGTGGYEQYF. This chain uses TRBV28 with TRBJ2-7; TRBD1 agrees at 11 bases. This CDR3 comprises 14 residues. The V gene end was trimmed by 6 bases and the J gene end by 4 bases; junction bases not matched to a gene: 5. Germline values: CDR1 MDHEN, CDR2 SYDVKM. The whole variable domain, filled in from reference TRBV28 and TRBJ2-7, reads DVKVTQSSRYLVKRTGEKVFLECVQDMDHENMFWYRQDPGLGLRLIYFSYDVKMKEKGDIPEGYSVSREKKERFSLILESASTNQTSMYLCASRGGTGGYEQYFGPGTRLTVT.

This clonotype was observed a few times. The J gene is TRBJ2-7, the V gene TRBV19, with 11 bases lining up with TRBD1. This CDR3 comprises 15 residues. Germline V gene sequence: CDR1 LNHDA, CDR2 SQIVND (reference sequence). V trimming: 7 bases; J trimming: 4 bases; junction bases outside the gene matches: 9. CDR3 sequence reads: CASTSRGQGEYEQYF. The CDR3 nucleotides read TGTGCCAGTACCTCGAGGGGACAGGGGGAGTACGAGCAGTACTTC. The full variable domain, with the rest looked up from reference TRBV19 and TRBJ2-7, is DGGITQSPKYLFRKEGQNVTLSCEQNLNHDAMYWYRQDPGQGLRLIYYSQIVNDFQKGDIAEGYSVSREKKESFPLTVTSAQKNPTAFYLCASTSRGQGEYEQYFGPGTRLTVT.

This clonotype was counted at least ten times. V usage is TRBV28 and J usage is TRBJ2-7; perhaps TRBD2 as D (6 bases). Germline CDR1 reads MDHEN; CDR2 reads SYDVKM. Deletions cut 4 bases from V and 2 bases from J, with 12 bases between. There are 14 residues in the CDR3. The CDR3 region is CASSSQASAYEQYF. The CDR3 nucleotides are TGTGCCAGCAGTTCGCAGGCTAGCGCCTACGAGCAGTACTTC.

The chain links TRBV7-2 to TRBJ2-7, with D possibly matching TRBD2 (5 bases). Trimming shortened V by 5 bases and J by 6 bases, and 17 bases separated the two germline ends. The CDR3 has 14 residues. The V gene's germline CDR1 is SGHTA and CDR2 FQGNSA. CDR3 protein: CASSPVVSRAEQYF. CDR3 nucleotide sequence: TGTGCCAGCAGCCCAGTCGTCTCGAGGGCCGAGCAGTACTTC.

V usage is TRBV19 and J usage is TRBJ2-1, with TRBD1 identical over 7 bases. Germline CDR1 is LNHDA and CDR2 is SQIVND (reference sequence). The CDR3 spans 15 residues. Germline trimming cut 3 bases from V and 5 bases from J; bases unmatched to any gene: 7. The CDR3 sequence is CASSILAGGNNEQFF. The CDR3, as DNA: TGTGCCAGTAGTATTTTGGCAGGGGGTAACAATGAGCAGTTCTTC.

This clonotype was seen ten or more times. CDR3 bases: TGTGCCAGCACTCCCAGGCGTAACACTGAAGCTTTCTTT. This translates into CASTPRRNTEAFF. The chain joins TRBV2 to TRBJ1-1, with D hard to call. This CDR3 has 13 amino acids. Germline V gene lookup returns CDR1 SNHLY and CDR2 FYNNEI. V was pared by 7 bases and J by 2 bases, with 11 bases between.

This clonotype was counted between two and nine times. The rearrangement uses TRBV20-1 and TRBJ2-2, with 11 bases that match TRBD1. The ends lost 2 bases at V and 5 bases at J; junction bases unmatched: 7. This CDR3 region has 16 residues. CDR1 and CDR2 (germline): DFQATT, SNEGSKA (reference sequence). Here the CDR3 DNA reads TGCAGTGCTAGACCCCCGGACAGGGGGCGGACCGGGGAGCTGTTTTTT. Protein sequence: CSARPPDRGRTGELFF.

This clonotype was found many times. V and J are TRBV6-1 and TRBJ2-7; maybe TRBD1 (7 bases). There are 16 residues in the CDR3. In germline, CDR1 is MNHNS, CDR2 SASEGT. V was cut by 3 bases and J by 1 base, with 16 bases left in between. In DNA form, the CDR3 reads TGTGCCAGCAGTGAGTGGAGGGGACAGCCTTCCTACGAGCAGTACTTC. Encoded protein: CASSEWRGQPSYEQYF.

Regarding this clonotype: This could be a read error, since a much larger clone is one nucleotide away. No conserved phenylalanine or tryptophan ends this CDR3, so it is likely a read error. The genes are TRBV7-2 and TRBJ2-5, with TRBD1 matching 10 bases. Germline V CDR1 and CDR2: SGHTA, FQGNSA. CDR3 length: 13 residues. Trimming removed 5 bases from V and 6 bases from J; junction bases left unmatched: 3. The CDR3, as DNA: TGTGCCAGCAGCCCGGGACAGGGGAAGACCCAGTACCTC. This encodes CASSPGQGKTQYL.